The rows below give T cell receptor beta chains drawn from one sample of a study of T cell repertoires in cytomegalovirus infection. These TCRs are of unknown antigen specificity. TCRdb re-called the reads through MiXCR, storing one row per CDR3 protein. There are about 920,000 distinct CDR3 sequences in the sample; roughly 30% occur only once, and about 14% lies in the top ten. Sequenced here: cultured CD8+ T cells from PBMCs, sampled from culture after CMV antigen stimulation. The origin of the receptors is a human donor in good health (CMV status not recorded). Some clones in this sample may be carry-over from other donors' samples. Both conserved end residues are part of each CDR3. D genes are given only for firm matches. The size field is filled for only some rows; it gives once, few, many or a size class.

abundance: .
j_gene: TRBJ1-1
v_gene: TRBV2
d_gene: TRBD1
CDR3aa: CASTDRAAAFF
CDR3nt: TGTGCCAGCACCGACAGGGCAGCTGCTTTCTTT

abundance: few
j_gene: TRBJ1-1
v_gene: TRBV29-1
d_gene: .
CDR3aa: CSVEAPVQGSGAEAFF
CDR3nt: TGCAGCGTTGAAGCCCCAGTACAGGGTTCTGGAGCTGAAGCTTTCTTT

abundance: few
j_gene: TRBJ2-1
v_gene: TRBV11-2
d_gene: TRBD2
CDR3aa: CASSLEASGGRNEQFF
CDR3nt: TGTGCCAGCAGCTTAGAGGCTAGCGGGGGACGCAATGAGCAGTTCTTC

abundance: .
j_gene: TRBJ1-2
v_gene: TRBV25-1
d_gene: .
CDR3aa: CASSGYPLEGGRRANYGYTF
CDR3nt: TGTGCCAGCAGTGGATACCCGTTGGAGGGAGGGAGAAGAGCTAACTATGGCTACACCTTC

abundance: .
j_gene: TRBJ1-2
v_gene: TRBV29-1
d_gene: TRBD1
CDR3aa: CSVNIKTGDGYGYTF
CDR3nt: TGCAGCGTTAATATTAAGACAGGGGACGGCTATGGCTACACCTTC

abundance: few
j_gene: TRBJ1-3
v_gene: TRBV6-6
d_gene: TRBD1
CDR3aa: CASSYPGQGPSGNTIYF
CDR3nt: TGTGCCAGCAGTTATCCGGGACAGGGCCCCTCTGGAAACACCATATATTTT

abundance: many
j_gene: TRBJ2-1
v_gene: TRBV7-9
d_gene: .
CDR3aa: CASSQRRGNEQFF
CDR3nt: TGTGCCAGCAGCCAACGCCGGGGAAATGAGCAGTTCTTC

abundance: .
j_gene: TRBJ1-1
v_gene: TRBV14
d_gene: .
CDR3aa: CASSLFKGTEAFF
CDR3nt: TGTGCCAGCAGCTTATTTAAAGGCACTGAAGCTTTCTTT

abundance: many
j_gene: TRBJ1-1
v_gene: TRBV7-8
d_gene: .
CDR3aa: CASSLRGPDTEAFF
CDR3nt: TGTGCCAGCAGCTTAAGGGGCCCTGACACTGAAGCTTTCTTT

abundance: .
j_gene: TRBJ2-2
v_gene: TRBV24-1
d_gene: TRBD1
CDR3aa: CATSDPGQGPNTGELFF
CDR3nt: TGTGCCACCAGTGACCCGGGACAGGGCCCGAACACCGGGGAGCTGTTTTTT

abundance: many
j_gene: TRBJ2-1
v_gene: TRBV7-9
d_gene: TRBD2
CDR3aa: CASQPRGREGSYNEQFF
CDR3nt: TGTGCCAGCCAGCCAAGGGGGCGGGAGGGCTCCTACAATGAGCAGTTCTTC

abundance: .
j_gene: TRBJ1-6
v_gene: TRBV19
d_gene: TRBD1
CDR3aa: CASSPGTGGGSPLHF
CDR3nt: TGTGCCAGTAGTCCCGGGACAGGGGGAGGTTCACCCCTCCACTTT

abundance: few
j_gene: TRBJ2-5
v_gene: TRBV27
d_gene: TRBD1
CDR3aa: CASTYRDRGQETQYF
CDR3nt: TGTGCCAGCACCTACCGGGACAGGGGACAAGAGACCCAGTACTTC

abundance: many
j_gene: TRBJ1-2
v_gene: TRBV7-9
d_gene: .
CDR3aa: CASSHDNNYGYTF
CDR3nt: TGTGCCAGCAGCCATGACAATAACTATGGCTACACCTTC

abundance: many
j_gene: TRBJ1-1
v_gene: TRBV7-6
d_gene: TRBD1
CDR3aa: CASSVDRVNTEAFF
CDR3nt: TGTGCCAGCAGCGTGGACAGGGTAAACACTGAAGCTTTCTTT

abundance: few
j_gene: TRBJ2-3
v_gene: TRBV15
d_gene: .
CDR3aa: CATDQGKRNTDTQYF
CDR3nt: TGTGCCACCGACCAAGGCAAACGAAACACAGATACGCAGTATTTT

abundance: .
j_gene: TRBJ1-6
v_gene: TRBV5-1
d_gene: .
CDR3aa: CASSLRPPSFYNSPLHF
CDR3nt: TGCGCCAGCAGCTTGCGACCACCGAGCTTCTATAATTCACCCCTCCACTTT

abundance: .
j_gene: TRBJ2-6
v_gene: TRBV19
d_gene: .
CDR3aa: CASSAGHIRSGANVLTF
CDR3nt: TGTGCCAGTAGTGCGGGACACATACGCTCTGGGGCCAACGTCCTGACTTTC

abundance: few
j_gene: TRBJ2-1
v_gene: TRBV11-3
d_gene: .
CDR3aa: CASSSGDTNEQFF
CDR3nt: TGTGCCAGCAGCTCCGGGGACACCAATGAGCAGTTCTTC

abundance: .
j_gene: TRBJ2-2
v_gene: TRBV15
d_gene: .
CDR3aa: CATSSSRGSLGELFF
CDR3nt: TGTGCCACCAGCAGCTCGCGTGGGTCCCTCGGGGAGCTGTTTTTT